This T cell receptor (beta chain) came from a study of T cell repertoires in cytomegalovirus infection. General study findings and limits: Public TCR beta family frequency separated CMV-and-HLA carriers, including in an independent cohort.

Looked up from germline, CDR1 is SNHLY and CDR2 is FYNNEI. V was clipped by 5 bases and J by 5 bases; unmatched bases: 10. This CDR3 spans 16 amino acids. A remark on this clonotype: Its antigen is currently unknown.

TCRdb recomputed calls from the reads with MiXCR, one row per CDR3 protein. Found here are around 530,000 distinct CDR3 sequences, around 27% of them singletons; the top ten hold 13%. Sequencing was performed on PBMCs. The receptor was derived from a human donor in good health (CMV status not recorded). Some clones in this sample may be carry-over from other donors' samples. V is TRBV2 and J is TRBJ2-1; 9 bases map to TRBD2. The CDR3 spells CASSPPGSGSNNEQFF. CDR3 nucleotides: TGTGCCAGCAGTCCCCCTGGTAGCGGGAGTAACAATGAGCAGTTCTTC.